This T cell receptor (beta chain) was profiled in a study of cytomegalovirus exposure and HLA in healthy donors. The PCR ran on 60 Vbeta and 13 Jbeta primers. Data came from immunoSEQ multiplex PCR; TCRdb stores just in-frame clones and leaves some out. The sample carries under 85,000 clones, around 68% recorded once. The J segment lost 6 bases and the V segment lost 4 bases, leaving 7 bases of the junction unmatched. This CDR3 spans 14 amino acids. Per the germline V gene, CDR1 is SGHNT and CDR2 is YYREEE (reference sequence). The sequencing input was PBMCs. This chain links TRBV5-4 with TRBJ2-3, with 8 positions matching TRBD2. The sequence derives from a woman aged 25 to 39 in good health and CMV-seronegative. Here the CDR3 DNA reads TGTGCCAGCAGCGGTGGCGGGGGGAGGGATACGCAGTATTTT. Amino acid sequence: CASSGGGGRDTQYF.